The 31 T cell receptor beta chains in this list originate from one sample, sequenced in a study of a mutant IDH1 vaccine in newly diagnosed glioma. Generated by immunoSEQ multiplex PCR, the TCRdb table keeps only in-frame clones and is missing some. The sample consists of about 40,000 clones, roughly 90% of them appearing once. The antigens of these receptors remain unknown. The time point denotes: week 5, during vaccination. One vaccine dose held 300 ug of mutant IDH1 20-mer peptide and came with topical imiquimod. Sequenced material: PBMCs, taken from a glioma patient whose treatment included an IDH1 peptide vaccine. The receptors were sampled from a man aged 45-65 years with glioma.

The genes are TRBV6-1 and TRBJ1-5; D might be TRBD1 (5 bases). Germline lookup yields CDR1 MNHNS and CDR2 SASEGT. This CDR3 is built from 13 residues. Trimming took 7 bases from V and 1 from J, leaving 8 bases between them. CDR3 residues: CASNGASNQPQHF. The CDR3 DNA sequence: TGTGCCAGCAACGGGGCGAGCAATCAGCCCCAGCATTTT.

The rearrangement links TRBV4-3 to TRBJ1-6; TRBD1 might be the D (6 bases). V lost 0 bases and J 10 bases, leaving 25 bases between the germline ends. The CDR3 is made up of 19 amino acids. From germline, CDR1 is LGHNA and CDR2 YSLEER. The CDR3 region is CASSQDPAGQWIDYSPLHF. CDR3 DNA sequence: TGCGCCAGCAGCCAAGATCCCGCCGGACAGTGGATCGACTACTCACCCCTCCACTTT.

The CDR3 DNA reads as TGTGCCAGCAGCGTAGGTGGGGGGCAGAGGTACGAGCAGTACTTC. This codes for CASSVGGGQRYEQYF. The chain recombines TRBV9 with TRBJ2-7, with D possibly called TRBD1 or TRBD2 (6 bases each). The ends were cut back, 0 bases at V and 4 bases at J, with 14 bases in the middle. The CDR3 spans 15 residues. Germline assignment: CDR1 SGDLS and CDR2 YYNGEE.

The chain couples TRBV7-2 to TRBJ1-5; D is possibly TRBD1 (5 bases). The V gene's germline CDR1 is SGHTA and CDR2 FQGNSA. The V gene lost 0 bases and the J gene lost 7 bases, with 7 bases spanning the gap. The CDR3 is made up of 13 amino acids. The CDR3: CASSLAWGQPQHF. Written as DNA, the CDR3 is TGTGCCAGCAGCTTAGCTTGGGGGCAGCCCCAGCATTTT.

The chain is built from TRBV29-1 and TRBJ2-1; a weak D match, TRBD2 (6 bases). This CDR3 is built from 12 residues. Germline CDR1 reads SQVTM; CDR2 reads ANQGSEA. V was trimmed by 8 bases and J by 5 bases, leaving 13 bases between them. The CDR3 here is CSFRDFDNEQFF. In DNA form, the CDR3 reads TGCAGCTTCCGGGACTTCGACAATGAGCAGTTCTTC.

V usage is TRBV28 and J usage is TRBJ2-7; 11 positions match TRBD1. The CDR3 has 14 amino acids. Trimming removed 8 bases from V and 4 bases from J; junction bases left unmatched: 7. CDR1 is MDHEN and CDR2 is SYDVKM in the germline V gene. The CDR3 loop reads CASRVGTGGYEQYF. CDR3 sequence (DNA): TGTGCCAGCCGGGTGGGGACAGGGGGATACGAGCAGTACTTC.

The CDR3 loop reads CASSPGGGNEQYF. CDR3 DNA sequence: TGCGCCAGCAGCCCGGGAGGTGGCAACGAGCAGTACTTC. This sequence joins TRBV5-1 and TRBJ2-7; TRBD2 agrees at 7 bases. Looked up from germline, CDR1 is SGHRS and CDR2 is YFSETQ. The length of the CDR3 is 13 residues. J was trimmed by 5 bases and V by 4 bases; bases with no gene match: 6.

The chain joins TRBV5-1 to TRBJ2-5; D unresolved. Trimming pared 2 bases from V and 5 bases from J, leaving 16 bases between. There are 15 residues in the CDR3. The germline gives CDR1 SGHRS, CDR2 YFSETQ. The CDR3 DNA is TGCGCCAGCAGCTTATCGGGCCAAGGTGGGGAGACCCAGTACTTC. This sequence encodes CASSLSGQGGETQYF.

CDR3 protein: CASTLRGVSYEQYF. DNA of the CDR3: TGTGCCAGCACCCTCCGGGGGGTTTCCTACGAGCAGTACTTC. The J gene is TRBJ2-7, the V gene TRBV11-2; 7 nucleotides match TRBD2. Germline CDR1 SGHAT, CDR2 FQNNGV. V dropped 7 bases and J dropped 1; count of bases not matched to a gene: 7. This CDR3 is built from 14 residues.

The chain combines TRBV4-2 with TRBJ2-7; 11 positions match TRBD2. The CDR3 is 16 residues long. Losses at the gene ends were 2 bases for V and 1 base for J; bases not matched to a gene: 4. Per the germline V gene, CDR1 is LGHNA and CDR2 is YNFKEQ. CDR3 sequence: CASSQSIAGGSYEQYF. CDR3 in DNA: TGTGCCAGCAGCCAATCGATAGCGGGGGGGTCCTACGAGCAGTACTTC.

The chain is built from TRBV18 and TRBJ1-5; no definite D call. Germline V gene data show CDR1 as KGHSH and CDR2 as LQKENI. The CDR3 is 15 residues long. V shed 1 base and J shed 0 bases, with 7 bases lying between them. CDR3 loop: CASSPQADSNQPQHF. DNA for the CDR3: TGTGCCAGCTCACCACAGGCGGATAGCAATCAGCCCCAGCATTTT. The variable domain in full, completed from reference TRBV18 and TRBJ1-5, reads NAGVMQNPRHLVRRRGQEARLRCSPMKGHSHVYWYRQLPEEGLKFMVYLQKENIIDESGMPKERFSAEFPKEGPSILRIQQVVRGDSAAYFCASSPQADSNQPQHFGDGTRLSIL.

The chain uses TRBV30 and TRBJ2-2; D not certain. This CDR3 is 16 amino acids long. Per germline, CDR1 GTSNPN and CDR2 SVGIG (reference sequence). V lost 4 bases, J lost 0 bases, and 15 bases lay in between. CDR3 amino acids: CAWIAVSWANTGELFF. CDR3 DNA: TGTGCCTGGATCGCGGTCTCGTGGGCGAACACCGGGGAGCTGTTTTTT.

The rearrangement links TRBV7-2 to TRBJ2-1; D perhaps matches TRBD2 (6 bases). Deletions cut 4 bases from V and 7 bases from J, with 14 bases between. Germline V gene sequence: CDR1 SGHTA, CDR2 FQGNSA. This CDR3 spans 14 amino acids. CDR3 protein: CASSSNGRRNEQFF. The CDR3 DNA reads as TGTGCCAGCAGCTCTAACGGGAGAAGGAATGAGCAGTTCTTC. Supplemented by reference TRBV7-2 and TRBJ2-1, the full variable domain reads GAGVSQSPSNKVTEKGKDVELRCDPISGHTALYWYRQSLGQGLEFLIYFQGNSAPDKSGLPSDRFSAERTGGSVSTLTIQRTQQEDSAVYLCASSSNGRRNEQFFGPGTRLTVL.

The chain carries TRBV5-1 and TRBJ2-7; TRBD2 agrees at 8 bases. The CDR3 has 14 amino acids. V lost 2 bases, J lost 3 bases, and 4 bases stayed unmatched. From germline, CDR1 is SGHRS and CDR2 YFSETQ. This CDR3 is CASSFRTSRYEQYF. The CDR3, as DNA: TGCGCCAGCAGCTTCCGGACTAGCCGCTACGAGCAGTACTTC.

Regarding this clone: One end of the junction does not line up with germline, which may come from a read error. V and J are TRBV7-9 and TRBJ1-2; no clear D. The CDR3 has 14 residues. Per the germline V gene, CDR1 is SEHNR and CDR2 is FQNEAQ (reference sequence). The CDR3 loop is CASSSADPNHGYTF. The DNA of the CDR3 is TGTGCCAGCAGCTCCGCGGACCCTAACCATGGCTACACCTTC.

J is TRBJ1-2 and V is TRBV28; 7 bases are a match to TRBD1. Germline trimming cut 8 bases from V and 8 bases from J; bases unmatched to any gene: 11. The germline V gene has CDR1 MDHEN and CDR2 SYDVKM. This CDR3 region has 13 residues. This CDR3 is CASGGGVSLGYTF. CDR3 DNA sequence: TGTGCCAGCGGAGGGGGCGTATCATTAGGCTACACCTTC.

The J gene is TRBJ1-2, the V gene TRBV4-3; maybe TRBD1 (5 bases). The CDR3 loop spans 15 amino acids. In germline, CDR1 is LGHNA, CDR2 YSLEER. The V end lost 0 bases, the J end lost 4 bases, and 12 bases lay between the germline ends. This chain's CDR3 is CASSQDRGPTYGYTF. The CDR3 nucleotides read TGCGCCAGCAGCCAAGATAGGGGACCGACCTATGGCTACACCTTC.

This chain joins TRBV10-3 and TRBJ2-3; D is undetermined. Germline V CDR1 and CDR2: ENHRY, SYGVKD. Trimming removed 0 bases from V and 6 bases from J, with 10 bases in between. The CDR3 spans 14 residues. In nucleotides, the CDR3 is TGTGCCATCAGTGAGTCGGGGAAAGGCGATACGCAGTATTTT. Its protein is CAISESGKGDTQYF.

The V call is TRBV14, the J call TRBJ1-1; D not certain. Germline lookup yields CDR1 SGHDN and CDR2 FVKESK. V lost 0 bases, J lost 3 bases, and 17 bases lay in between. The CDR3 length is 17 residues. The DNA of the CDR3 is TGTGCCAGCAGCCAAGATCTTGGCAGGCGGATTTACACTGAAGCTTTCTTT. As protein: CASSQDLGRRIYTEAFF.

V usage is TRBV30 and J usage is TRBJ1-1; D not certain. V was pared by 1 base and J by 7 bases, with 4 bases between. This CDR3 has 10 amino acids. Germline assignment: CDR1 GTSNPN and CDR2 SVGIG (reference sequence). The DNA for the CDR3 is TGTGCCTGGAGTGAAGGTGAAGCTTTCTTT. Amino acid sequence: CAWSEGEAFF.

This chain links TRBV10-3 with TRBJ2-7; D perhaps matches TRBD2 (7 bases). Germline CDR1 is ENHRY and CDR2 is SYGVKD. Trimming removed 6 bases at V and 4 bases at J, with 13 bases between. The CDR3 loop spans 13 amino acids. The CDR3 bases are TGTGCCATCAGCAGGGGAGGGCTATACGAGCAGTACTTC. This codes for CAISRGGLYEQYF.

The rearrangement uses TRBV21-1 and TRBJ2-1; the listed D gene, TRBD1, was not tested against the DNA. TRBV21-1 is marked as a pseudogene. The CDR3 contains 18 residues. The CDR3 protein is CASSKDWAALSSYNEQFF. The DNA of the CDR3 is TGTGCCAGCAGCAAAGATTGGGCAGCCCTAAGCTCCTACAATGAGCAGTTCTTC.

This clone is a singleton in its sample. This chain uses TRBV7-2 with TRBJ1-4; D is uncertain. Trimming left V 5 bases short and J 7 bases short, with 11 bases between. The CDR3 spans 13 residues. Germline values: CDR1 SGHTA, CDR2 FQGNSA. The CDR3 sequence is CASSPFGSEKLFF. The CDR3 DNA reads TGTGCCAGCAGCCCTTTTGGTAGTGAAAAACTGTTTTTT.

This chain uses TRBV14 with TRBJ2-7; D is ambiguous. V gave up 5 bases and J gave up 2 bases, with 19 bases separating them. This CDR3 is built from 16 residues. Germline V gene data show CDR1 as SGHDN and CDR2 as FVKESK. DNA of the CDR3: TGTGCCAGCAGCGTTCTCCCGACCCCCCTGACCTACGAGCAGTACTTC. This codes for CASSVLPTPLTYEQYF.

This chain links TRBV18 with TRBJ2-2; the D gene is possibly TRBD2 (6 bases). Trimming cost V 3 bases and J 4 bases, with 18 bases left between them. This CDR3 is built from 17 residues. Per the germline V gene, CDR1 is KGHSH and CDR2 is LQKENI. CDR3 protein: CASSPPGTPTGTGELFF. As DNA, the CDR3 is TGTGCCAGCTCACCTCCCGGGACTCCCACCGGCACCGGGGAGCTGTTTTTT.

The chain is built from TRBV6-5 and TRBJ2-4; 10 positions match TRBD2. From germline, CDR1 is MNHEY and CDR2 SVGAGI. The CDR3 has 13 amino acids. V shed 6 bases, J shed 8 bases, and the junction held 4 bases outside the gene matches. Here the CDR3 DNA reads TGTGCCAGCAGACAGCGGGGGGGCCACATTCAGTACTTC. It codes for CASRQRGGHIQYF.

For the CDR3, the DNA is TGTGCCAGCAGTATAGGGGGGAGCAATCAGCCCCAGCATTTT. Residues: CASSIGGSNQPQHF. The J gene is TRBJ1-5, the V gene TRBV27; tentatively, D is TRBD1 (6 bases). V lost 5 bases, J lost 1 base, and 9 bases lay in between. The CDR3 runs 14 residues. Germline CDR1 and CDR2: MNHEY and SMNVEV (reference sequence).

The CDR3 DNA reads as TGTGCCAGCAGCTGGACTAGCGGGAGCAACAATGAGCAGTTCTTC. It codes for CASSWTSGSNNEQFF. The chain employs TRBV7-9 and TRBJ2-1; 13 bases agree with TRBD2. Germline CDR1 and CDR2: SEHNR and FQNEAQ (reference sequence). The junction had 2 bases not matched to a gene; V was cut back by 4 bases and J by 5 bases. This CDR3 spans 15 amino acids.

The CDR3 loop reads CASSLGLRRGDTEAFF. The DNA of the CDR3 is TGTGCCAGCAGCTTAGGCCTGAGGAGAGGTGACACTGAAGCTTTCTTT. J is TRBJ1-1 and V is TRBV7-9; D uncertain. The germline gives CDR1 SEHNR, CDR2 FQNEAQ (reference sequence). V lost 1 base and J lost 3, with 15 bases in between. This CDR3 comprises 16 residues.

The rearrangement links TRBV10-1 to TRBJ2-2; 7 bases align to TRBD1. V gave up 2 bases and J gave up 1 base; unmatched junction bases: 1. CDR3 size: 15 residues. Germline CDR1 reads WNHNN; CDR2 reads SYGVQD (reference sequence). DNA for the CDR3: TGCGCCAGCAGTGAGAGGACAGGGAACACCGGGGAGCTGTTTTTT. Translated, it gives CASSERTGNTGELFF.

J is TRBJ2-1 and V is TRBV5-6; D call uncertain. Between the trimmed V and J ends, which lost 0 bases and 2 bases, there was a span of 9 bases. The germline gives CDR1 SGHDT, CDR2 YYEEEE. The CDR3 extends over 15 amino acids. CDR3 nucleotides: TGTGCCAGCAGCTTGGCGGCAGAACCCTACAATGAGCAGTTCTTC. It is translated as CASSLAAEPYNEQFF.